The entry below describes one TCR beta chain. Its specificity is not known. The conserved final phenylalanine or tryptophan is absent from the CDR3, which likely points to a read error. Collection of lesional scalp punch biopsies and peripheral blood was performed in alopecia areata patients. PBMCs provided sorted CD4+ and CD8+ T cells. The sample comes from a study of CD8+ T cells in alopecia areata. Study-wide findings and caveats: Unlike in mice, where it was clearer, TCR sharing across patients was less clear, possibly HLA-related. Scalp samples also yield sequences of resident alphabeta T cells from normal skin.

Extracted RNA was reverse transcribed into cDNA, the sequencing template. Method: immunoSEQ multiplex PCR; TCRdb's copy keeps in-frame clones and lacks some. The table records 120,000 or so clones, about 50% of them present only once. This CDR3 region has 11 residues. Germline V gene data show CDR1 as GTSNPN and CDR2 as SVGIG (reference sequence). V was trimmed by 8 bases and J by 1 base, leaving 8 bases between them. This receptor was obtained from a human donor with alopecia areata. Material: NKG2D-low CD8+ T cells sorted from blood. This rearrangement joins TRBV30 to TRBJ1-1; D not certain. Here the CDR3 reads CAGQQNTEAFL. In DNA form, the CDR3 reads TGTGCCGGTCAACAGAACACTGAAGCTTTCCTT.